The TCR beta chain described here comes from a study of cytomegalovirus exposure and HLA in healthy donors. In the study overall: The study placed approximately 81% of its approximately 400 genotyped donors in the Caucasian-associated ancestry cluster.

This CDR3 spans 14 amino acids. CDR1 is MRHNA and CDR2 is SNTAGT in the germline V gene. V lost 4 bases to trimming and J lost 8 bases; unmatched junction nucleotides: 4. Regarding the study as a whole: It was reported in a later analysis that an Asian-associated ancestry cluster showed fewer N-insertions than the approximately 670-donor mean. According to the study, 160 or so TCR beta chains were cytomegalovirus-associated.

The PCR made use of 60 Vbeta and 13 Jbeta primers. Data came from immunoSEQ multiplex PCR; TCRdb stores just in-frame clones and leaves some out. The sample shows some 190,000 clones, around 80% of them seen only once. As for this clone: Its antigen is not identified.

The sequenced sample was PBMCs. This rearrangement joins TRBV6-4 to TRBJ2-2; the match to TRBD2 covers 10 bases. The source is a boy aged 2-15 years in good health and CMV-seronegative. The CDR3 loop is CASSALAGEGELFF. CDR3 in DNA: TGTGCCAGCAGTGCCCTAGCGGGAGAGGGGGAGCTGTTTTTT.